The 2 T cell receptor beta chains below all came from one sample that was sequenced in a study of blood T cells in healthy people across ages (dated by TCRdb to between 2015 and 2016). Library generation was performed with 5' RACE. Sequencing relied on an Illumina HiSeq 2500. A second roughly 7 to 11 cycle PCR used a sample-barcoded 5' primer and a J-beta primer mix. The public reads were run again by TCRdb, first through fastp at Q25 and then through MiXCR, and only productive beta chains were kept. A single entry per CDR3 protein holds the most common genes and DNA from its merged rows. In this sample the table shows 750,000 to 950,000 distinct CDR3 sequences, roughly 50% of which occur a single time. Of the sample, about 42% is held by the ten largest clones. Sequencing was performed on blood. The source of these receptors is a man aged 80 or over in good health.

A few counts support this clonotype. CDR3 loop: CATGAGLAYNEQFF. In DNA, the CDR3 is TGTGCCACCGGAGCGGGACTAGCCTACAATGAGCAGTTCTTC. The chain links TRBV24-1 to TRBJ2-1, with 8 bases identical to TRBD2. Germline trimming cut 9 bases from V and 2 bases from J; bases unmatched to any gene: 5. Germline values: CDR1 KGHDR, CDR2 SFDVKD. The CDR3 totals 14 residues.

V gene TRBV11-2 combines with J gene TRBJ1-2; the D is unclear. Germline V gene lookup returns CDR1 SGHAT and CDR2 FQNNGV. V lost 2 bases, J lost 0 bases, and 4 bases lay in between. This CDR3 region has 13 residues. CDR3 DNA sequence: TGTGCCAGCAGCTTAATAACTAACTATGGCTACACCTTC. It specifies CASSLITNYGYTF.